A single sample gave rise to the 22 T cell receptor beta chains below, sequenced in a study of blood T cell repertoires in COVID-19. Sequenced by immunoSEQ multiplex PCR; TCRdb stores in-frame clones only, minus some. Among about 250,000 clones, 85% to 90% were seen once, and the ten largest hold 1.5% to 2%. Source material: PBMCs or T cells enriched from blood (not recorded which). These receptors all come from a man aged 40-55 years who had recovered from COVID-19.

The V gene is TRBV7-2, the J gene TRBJ2-5; D might be TRBD1 (6 bases). The V and J ends lost 1 base and 7 bases respectively, with 10 bases between them. Germline-derived CDR1 and CDR2 are SGHTA and FQGNSA. The CDR3 is 13 amino acids. The CDR3 nucleotides read TGTGCCAGCAGCTTAGACAGGGCAAGGACCCAGTACTTC. Its protein product is CASSLDRARTQYF.

The chain has TRBV9 and TRBJ2-7; weak D call: TRBD2 (5 bases). The ends were cut back, 0 bases at V and 4 bases at J, with 8 bases in the middle. CDR1 SGDLS and CDR2 YYNGEE come from the germline V gene. This CDR3 spans 13 amino acids. CDR3 in DNA: TGTGCCAGCAGCGTAGGGGGAGTTTACGAGCAGTACTTC. This encodes CASSVGGVYEQYF.

V and J are TRBV7-8 and TRBJ2-7; D gene unclear. Germline CDR1 is SGHVS and CDR2 is FQNEAQ. Trimming removed 5 bases from V and 3 bases from J, with 8 bases in between. The CDR3 length is 12 residues. The CDR3 DNA reads TGTGCCAGCAGCCCCCGGGTCTACGAGCAGTACTTC. Translation gives CASSPRVYEQYF.

This chain uses TRBV6-2 or TRBV6-3 with TRBJ1-2, with 7 bases fitting TRBD1. Losses at the gene ends were 5 bases for V and 7 bases for J; bases not matched to a gene: 10. Per the germline V gene, CDR1 is MNHEY and CDR2 is SVGEGT. The CDR3 spans 14 residues. The CDR3 DNA reads TGTGCCAGCAGTAGAACCCAATCAGGGGGTGGCTACACCTTC. Translated: CASSRTQSGGGYTF.

The chain is built from TRBV4-1 and TRBJ1-1; tentative D call: TRBD1 (5 bases). With 2 bases removed from V and 5 bases from J, the gap between germline ends came to 12 bases. CDR1 is MGHRA, CDR2 YSYEKL, per germline. There are 14 residues in the CDR3. CDR3 in amino acids: CASSQLREGTEAFF. CDR3 DNA: TGCGCCAGCAGCCAACTCAGGGAAGGGACTGAAGCTTTCTTT.

In DNA, the CDR3 is TGTGCCAGCAGCGTAGCTTTTACTAGTTCTCAAGAGACCCAGTACTTC. Encoded protein: CASSVAFTSSQETQYF. This chain joins TRBV9 and TRBJ2-5, with D tentatively TRBD2 (5 bases). Germline lookup yields CDR1 SGDLS and CDR2 YYNGEE. V lost 0 bases, J lost 2 bases, and 14 bases lay in between. This CDR3 contains 16 residues.

The CDR3 sequence is CASSIVPGLDLNEQFF. The CDR3 nucleotides are TGTGCCAGTAGTATAGTTCCGGGACTAGACTTGAATGAGCAGTTCTTC. This chain uses TRBV19 with TRBJ2-1; 8 nucleotides match TRBD2. CDR3 length equals 16 residues. J gave up 7 bases and V 1 base, and 9 bases lay outside the gene matches. Germline V gives CDR1 LNHDA, CDR2 SQIVND (reference sequence).

The chain links TRBV19 to TRBJ1-1, with D maybe TRBD1 (5 bases). In germline, CDR1 is LNHDA, CDR2 SQIVND (reference sequence). The V end was cut by 5 bases, the J end by 10 bases, with 20 bases between. The length of the CDR3 is 14 residues. DNA for the CDR3: TGTGCCAGTAGTGACCAGGGTGACTGGCATGGAGCTTTCTTT. This encodes CASSDQGDWHGAFF. Based on the CDR3 plus reference TRBV19 and TRBJ1-1, the full variable domain is DGGITQSPKYLFRKEGQNVTLSCEQNLNHDAMYWYRQDPGQGLRLIYYSQIVNDFQKGDIAEGYSVSREKKESFPLTVTSAQKNPTAFYLCASSDQGDWHGAFFGQGTRLTVV.

The chain has TRBV7-9 and TRBJ1-4; a possible D gene is TRBD1 (6 bases). V was pared by 5 bases and J by 7 bases, with 20 bases between. In germline, CDR1 is SEHNR, CDR2 FQNEAQ (reference sequence). This CDR3 has 16 amino acids. CDR3 residues: CASSPRGPGRGEKLFF. The CDR3, as DNA: TGTGCCAGCAGCCCCAGGGGTCCAGGGAGGGGTGAAAAACTGTTTTTT.

V usage is TRBV6-5 and J usage is TRBJ1-1; no reliable D call. Germline V gives CDR1 MNHEY, CDR2 SVGAGI. Trimming removed 6 bases from V and 0 bases from J, with 11 bases in between. The CDR3 covers 14 residues. The CDR3 DNA follows: TGTGCCAGCAGCTACCGCGGAGTGAACACTGAAGCTTTCTTT. It is translated as CASSYRGVNTEAFF.

The chain carries TRBV30 and TRBJ1-5, with D hard to call. The V end lost 2 bases, the J end lost 1 base, and 6 bases lay between the germline ends. Germline-derived CDR1 and CDR2 are GTSNPN and SVGIG (reference sequence). The length of the CDR3 is 13 residues. In nucleotides, the CDR3 is TGTGCCTGGAGTCCAGAAAGCAATCAGCCCCAGCATTTT. It translates to CAWSPESNQPQHF.

V gene TRBV27 combines with J gene TRBJ1-1; 12 bases line up with TRBD1. Germline CDR1 reads MNHEY; CDR2 reads SMNVEV (reference sequence). CDR3 size: 17 residues. V gave up 4 bases and J gave up 4 bases; unmatched junction bases: 10. The CDR3 reads CASSYPGTGGRGTEAFF. The CDR3 DNA is TGTGCCAGCAGTTACCCAGGGACAGGGGGCAGAGGCACTGAAGCTTTCTTT.

A single count supports this clone. V usage is TRBV7-2 and J usage is TRBJ1-5, with TRBD1 matching 7 bases. Germline loops: CDR1 SGHTA, CDR2 FQGNSA. This CDR3 is built from 15 residues. V gave up 1 base and J gave up 4 bases; unmatched junction bases: 4. The CDR3 here is CASSLEGQLNQPQHF. CDR3 bases: TGTGCCAGCAGCTTAGAGGGACAGTTAAATCAGCCCCAGCATTTT.

This chain links TRBV7-8 with TRBJ2-7; tentative D call: TRBD2 (6 bases). The V gene's germline CDR1 is SGHVS and CDR2 FQNEAQ. V lost 4 bases and J lost 6, with 13 bases in between. This CDR3 region has 13 residues. The CDR3 DNA sequence: TGTGCCAGCAGCTCCGGGACTTATCGCGAGCAGTACTTC. Its protein product is CASSSGTYREQYF.

V gene TRBV6-5 combines with J gene TRBJ2-2; a possible D gene is TRBD2 (6 bases). CDR1 is MNHEY, CDR2 SVGAGI, per germline. Trimming shortened V by 0 bases and J by 7 bases, and 9 bases separated the two germline ends. This CDR3 is built from 14 residues. CDR3 in DNA: TGTGCCAGCAGTTACTCTAGGAGGGGCGGGGAGCTGTTTTTT. Its protein is CASSYSRRGGELFF.

V gene TRBV27 combines with J gene TRBJ2-1; TRBD2 aligns across 7 bases. The CDR3 extends over 11 amino acids. Germline V lookup: CDR1 MNHEY, CDR2 SMNVEV (reference sequence). V lost 7 bases and J lost 8; bases outside the gene matches: 2. CDR3 nucleotides: TGTGCCAGCATTGGGGGGGATGAGCAGTTCTTC. Its protein is CASIGGDEQFF.

This chain links TRBV9 with TRBJ2-7; a weak D match, TRBD2 (5 bases). Trimming left V 2 bases short and J 0 bases short, with 15 bases between. This CDR3 contains 16 residues. CDR1 is SGDLS, CDR2 YYNGEE, per germline. CDR3 DNA sequence: TGTGCCAGCAGCGTGGACTGGACCTCAAGCTCCTACGAGCAGTACTTC. It yields the protein CASSVDWTSSSYEQYF.

Points on this clone: A read error may account for a junction end that differs from germline. The V call is TRBV7-2, the J call TRBJ1-2; D is perhaps TRBD1 (5 bases). The CDR3 is 12 amino acids. The germline V gene has CDR1 SGHTA and CDR2 FQGNSA. The CDR3: CASSLDRSLQIF. In DNA, the CDR3 is TGTGCCAGCAGCTTAGACAGGAGCCTACAAATCTTC.

The chain uses TRBV30 and TRBJ1-1, with 10 nucleotides matching TRBD1. V was clipped by 4 bases and J by 0 bases; unmatched bases: 5. CDR1 and CDR2 from the germline V gene are GTSNPN and SVGIG (reference sequence). This CDR3 contains 15 residues. The CDR3 loop is CAWTAGQGVNTEAFF. As DNA, the CDR3 is TGTGCCTGGACGGCTGGACAGGGGGTGAACACTGAAGCTTTCTTT.

Worth noting for this clone: At the DNA level, this CDR3 is encoded by other sequences in the same sample as well. The V call is TRBV30, the J call TRBJ1-6; 7 bases agree with TRBD1. CDR1 and CDR2 (germline): GTSNPN, SVGIG (reference sequence). This CDR3 is 13 amino acids long. V was pared by 1 base and J by 10 bases, with 4 bases of the junction left unmatched. The CDR3 coding sequence is TGTGCCTGGAGTGGGCAGGGGGACTCACCCCTCCACTTT. It translates to CAWSGQGDSPLHF.

V gene TRBV10-1 combines with J gene TRBJ1-2; unclear D gene. The length of the CDR3 is 15 residues. Per the germline V gene, CDR1 is WNHNN and CDR2 is SYGVQD (reference sequence). Between the trimmed V and J ends, which lost 3 bases and 3 bases, there was a span of 14 bases. The DNA of the CDR3 is TGCGCCAGCAGTGACGACGGAGAGGGAGACTATGGCTACACCTTC. This translates into CASSDDGEGDYGYTF.

V is TRBV7-9 and J is TRBJ2-1; a possible D gene is TRBD1 (6 bases). V lost 0 bases and J 9 bases, leaving 18 bases between the germline ends. Germline CDR1 and CDR2: SEHNR and FQNEAQ (reference sequence). The length of the CDR3 is 16 residues. For the CDR3, the DNA is TGTGCCAGCAGCTTAGCGCGAGGGGGTCCTACTATTGAGCAGTTCTTC. This codes for CASSLARGGPTIEQFF.